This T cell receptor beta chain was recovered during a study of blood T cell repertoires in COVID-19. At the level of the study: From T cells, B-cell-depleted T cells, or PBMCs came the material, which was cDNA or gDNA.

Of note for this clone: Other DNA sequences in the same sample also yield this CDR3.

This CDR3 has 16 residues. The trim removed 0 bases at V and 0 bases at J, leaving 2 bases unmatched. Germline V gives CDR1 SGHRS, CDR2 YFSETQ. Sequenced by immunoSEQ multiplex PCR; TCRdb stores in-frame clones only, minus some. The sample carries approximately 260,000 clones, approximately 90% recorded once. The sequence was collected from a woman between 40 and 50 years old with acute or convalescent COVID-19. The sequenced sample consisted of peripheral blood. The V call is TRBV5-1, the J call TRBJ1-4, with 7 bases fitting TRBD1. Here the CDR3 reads CASSLGQGATNEKLFF. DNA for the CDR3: TGCGCCAGCAGCTTGGGCCAGGGGGCAACTAATGAAAAACTGTTTTTT.